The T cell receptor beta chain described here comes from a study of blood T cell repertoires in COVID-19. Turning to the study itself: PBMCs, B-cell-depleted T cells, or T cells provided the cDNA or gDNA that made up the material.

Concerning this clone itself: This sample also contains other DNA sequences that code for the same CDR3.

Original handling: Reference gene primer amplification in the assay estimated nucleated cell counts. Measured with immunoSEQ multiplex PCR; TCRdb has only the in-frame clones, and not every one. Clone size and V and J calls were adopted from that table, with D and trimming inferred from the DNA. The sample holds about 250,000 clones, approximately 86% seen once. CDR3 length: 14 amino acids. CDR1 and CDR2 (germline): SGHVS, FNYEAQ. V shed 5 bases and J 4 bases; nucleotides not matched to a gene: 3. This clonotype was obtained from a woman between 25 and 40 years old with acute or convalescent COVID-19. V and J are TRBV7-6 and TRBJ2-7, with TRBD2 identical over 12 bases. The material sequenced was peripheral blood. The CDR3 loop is CASSPGLAGYEQYF. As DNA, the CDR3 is TGTGCCAGCAGCCCGGGACTAGCGGGTTACGAGCAGTACTTC.